The 11 T cell receptor beta chains given below trace back to one sample, sequenced in a study of CD8 T cells in ankylosing spondylitis. TCRdb recomputed calls from the 5' RACE reads with MiXCR, one row per CDR3 protein. The data contain 200,000 to 300,000 distinct CDR3 sequences, less than 9.5% of them singletons. The sample was blood, either unsorted or a sorted T cell fraction (not recorded which). These receptors all stem from a female donor with ankylosing spondylitis or in good health (not recorded which).

This clonotype showed up many times. V usage is TRBV20-1 and J usage is TRBJ2-1, with no clear D. The CDR3 extends over 16 amino acids. Germline V gene data show CDR1 as DFQATT and CDR2 as SNEGSKA (reference sequence). With 6 bases removed from V and 2 bases from J, the gap between germline ends came to 20 bases. The CDR3 protein is CSAPKAGVRAYNEQFF. The CDR3 DNA reads as TGCAGTGCACCCAAGGCCGGAGTTCGGGCCTACAATGAGCAGTTCTTC.

This clonotype was counted many times. V and J are TRBV11-2 and TRBJ1-5, with a tentative D call TRBD1 (6 bases). Germline V gene lookup returns CDR1 SGHAT and CDR2 FQNNGV. V lost 2 bases, J lost 0 bases, and 8 bases lay in between. The CDR3 length is 15 residues. This CDR3 is CASSLSGASNQPQHF. The CDR3, as DNA: TGTGCCAGCAGCTTATCAGGGGCTAGCAATCAGCCCCAGCATTTT.

In this sample, this clonotype turned up a few times. A much larger clone lies one base from this, so it may be a read error. J is TRBJ2-1 and V is TRBV20-1, with D unresolved. The CDR3 sequence is 15 residues long. Germline lookup yields CDR1 DFQATT and CDR2 SNEGSKA (reference sequence). The germline V and J ends were trimmed by 4 bases and 8 bases, with 21 bases remaining between them. The CDR3 here is CSATSGLATFHEQFF. The CDR3 DNA sequence: TGCAGTGCTACGTCCGGTCTCGCGACTTTCCATGAGCAGTTCTTC.

This clonotype showed up many times. The chain is built from TRBV4-3 and TRBJ2-3; the D is unclear. Deletions cut 0 bases from V and 6 bases from J, with 7 bases between. Germline-derived CDR1 and CDR2 are LGHNA and YSLEER. The CDR3 extends over 13 amino acids. The CDR3 bases are TGCGCCAGCAGCCAAGACTCACTGGATACGCAGTATTTT. Its protein product is CASSQDSLDTQYF.

The sample holds many counts of this clonotype. The genes are TRBV12-3 or TRBV12-4 and TRBJ1-1; maybe TRBD1 (5 bases). There are 12 residues in the CDR3. Between the trimmed V and J ends, which lost 7 bases and 2 bases, there was a span of 8 bases. CDR3 in amino acids: CASTDSNTEAFF. In DNA form, the CDR3 reads TGTGCCAGCACCGACAGTAACACTGAAGCTTTCTTT.

This clonotype was seen repeatedly, ten times or more. The chain joins TRBV5-1 to TRBJ2-1; TRBD2 matches at 9 bases. The CDR3 spans 15 residues. Germline V lookup: CDR1 SGHRS, CDR2 YFSETQ. Unmatched junction bases numbered 6, after V lost 0 bases and J lost 8 bases. The CDR3 DNA reads as TGCGCCAGCAGCTTGGGTAGCGGGAGTTACTATGAGCAGTTCTTC. Amino acid sequence: CASSLGSGSYYEQFF.

The CDR3 sequence: CSARAFSGLPRNEQFF. DNA of the CDR3: TGCAGTGCTAGAGCTTTCTCGGGACTACCGAGAAATGAGCAGTTCTTC. The chain has TRBV20-1 and TRBJ2-1, with 7 bases identical to TRBD2. The germline gives CDR1 DFQATT, CDR2 SNEGSKA (reference sequence). V dropped 1 base and J dropped 7; count of bases not matched to a gene: 13. The CDR3 contains 16 residues.

Ten or more counts support this clonotype. V usage is TRBV3-1 and J usage is TRBJ2-7, with a possible D match to TRBD2 (5 bases). Between the trimmed V and J ends, which lost 4 bases and 5 bases, there was a span of 9 bases. Germline lookup yields CDR1 LGHDT and CDR2 YNNKEL (reference sequence). CDR3 length equals 12 residues. CDR3 residues: CASSPSRDEQYF. The CDR3 nucleotides read TGTGCCAGCAGCCCCTCGAGGGACGAGCAGTACTTC.

This clonotype was picked up a small number of times. CDR3 residues: CASSTGSLSNQPQHF. The CDR3 DNA reads as TGTGCCAGTAGTACCGGCAGTCTTAGCAATCAGCCCCAGCATTTT. The V call is TRBV19, the J call TRBJ1-5; D is undetermined. There are 15 residues in the CDR3. In germline, CDR1 is LNHDA, CDR2 SQIVND (reference sequence). The V gene lost 4 bases and the J gene lost 0 bases, with 10 bases spanning the gap.

This clonotype was counted a few times. The rearrangement uses TRBV19 and TRBJ1-4, with a weak D call TRBD1 (5 bases). Germline V lookup: CDR1 LNHDA, CDR2 SQIVND (reference sequence). The V end was cut by 5 bases, the J end by 4 bases, with 17 bases between. This CDR3 comprises 16 residues. Here the CDR3 reads CASSHLPGQLNEKLFF. CDR3 DNA: TGTGCCAGTAGTCACCTACCGGGGCAACTTAATGAAAAACTGTTTTTT.

This clonotype has ten or more counts. The rearrangement uses TRBV7-6 and TRBJ2-7; the D is unclear. Germline loops: CDR1 SGHVS, CDR2 FNYEAQ. The ends were cut back, 0 bases at V and 0 bases at J, with 6 bases in the middle. This CDR3 has 14 amino acids. CDR3 nucleotides: TGTGCCAGCAGCTTAGCTGACGTCTCCTACGAGCAGTACTTC. It translates to CASSLADVSYEQYF.